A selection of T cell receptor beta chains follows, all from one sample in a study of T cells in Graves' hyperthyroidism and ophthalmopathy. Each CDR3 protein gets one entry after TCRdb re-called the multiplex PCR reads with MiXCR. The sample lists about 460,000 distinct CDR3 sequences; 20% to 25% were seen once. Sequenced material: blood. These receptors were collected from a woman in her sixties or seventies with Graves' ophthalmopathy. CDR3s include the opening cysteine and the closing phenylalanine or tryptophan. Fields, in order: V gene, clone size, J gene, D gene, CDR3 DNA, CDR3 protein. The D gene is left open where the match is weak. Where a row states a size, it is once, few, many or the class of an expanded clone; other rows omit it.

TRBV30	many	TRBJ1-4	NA	TGTGCCTGGAGTGTGGACCGTGGACGAAAACTGTTTTTT	CAWSVDRGRKLFF
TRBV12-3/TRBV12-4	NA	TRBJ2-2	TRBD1	TGTGCCAGCAGTTTCGGGAGACAGGGGTACACCGGGGAGCTGTTTTTT	CASSFGRQGYTGELFF
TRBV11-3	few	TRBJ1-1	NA	TGTGCCAGCAGCTCGCAACCGGGGTCGGCAGCTTTCTTT	CASSSQPGSAAFF
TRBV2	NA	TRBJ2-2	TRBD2	TGCGCCAGCAGCCTCAGGACTAGCGCCAACACCGGGGAGCTGTTTTTT	CASSLRTSANTGELFF
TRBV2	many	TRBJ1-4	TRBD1	TGTGCCAGCAGCCGGGACAGGGCCGATGAAAAACTGTTTTTT	CASSRDRADEKLFF
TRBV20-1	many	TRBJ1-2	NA	TGCAGTGCTAGAGAACAGGGAATCCACCTCTATGGCTACACCTTC	CSAREQGIHLYGYTF
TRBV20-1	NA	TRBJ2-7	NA	TGCAGTGCTAGAGGTAAAGGGATACTAAACGAGCAGTACTTC	CSARGKGILNEQYF
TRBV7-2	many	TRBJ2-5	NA	TGTGCCAGCAGTCCAGCTAGCGTTGGGGAGACCCAGTACTTC	CASSPASVGETQYF
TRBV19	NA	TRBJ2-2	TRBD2	TGTGCCAGTACCTCCCGGGGACTAGTCGACGGGGAGCTGTTTTTT	CASTSRGLVDGELFF
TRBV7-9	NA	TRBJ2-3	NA	TGTGCCAGCAGCTATAGACGGTTAGTCCCAGATACGCAGTATTTT	CASSYRRLVPDTQYF
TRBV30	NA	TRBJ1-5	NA	TGTGCCTGGAGTCTTAAAGGGGGCAATCAGCCCCAGCATTTT	CAWSLKGGNQPQHF
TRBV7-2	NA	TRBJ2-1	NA	TGTGCCAGCAGCTTAAGGAGGGGGCTCTACAATGAGCAGTTCTTC	CASSLRRGLYNEQFF
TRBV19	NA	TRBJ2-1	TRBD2	TGTGCCAGTAGACCTAGCGGGAGAGGGTTCACCTACAATGAGCAGTTCTTC	CASRPSGRGFTYNEQFF
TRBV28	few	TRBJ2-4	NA	TGTGCCAGCAGCGCCTATGGGGCGCGGACCAAAAACATTCAGTACTTC	CASSAYGARTKNIQYF